The 9 T cell receptor beta chains below come from one sample, sequenced in a study of OX40 agonist ivuxolimab in advanced cancers. Sequenced by immunoSEQ multiplex PCR; TCRdb stores in-frame clones only, minus some. The sample includes approximately 68,000 clones, more than 80% seen only once; the top ten take 0.94%. Sequencing used CD4+ or CD8+ T cells sorted from blood, obtained in a trial of the OX40 agonist ivuxolimab. These TCRs come from an adult with an advanced solid tumor such as melanoma, head and neck, liver or kidney cancer.

This chain links TRBV19 with TRBJ1-1; D is uncertain. CDR1 and CDR2 from the germline V gene are LNHDA and SQIVND (reference sequence). The V gene lost 6 bases and the J gene lost 2 bases, with 7 bases spanning the gap. The CDR3 contains 12 residues. The CDR3 spells CASRRVNTEAFF. CDR3 nucleotides: TGTGCCAGTAGGAGGGTTAACACTGAAGCTTTCTTT.

The V gene is TRBV5-4, the J gene TRBJ2-7, with D hard to call. The germline V gene has CDR1 SGHNT and CDR2 YYREEE (reference sequence). Trimming cost V 0 bases and J 1 base, with 5 bases left between them. There are 13 residues in the CDR3. DNA of the CDR3: TGTGCCAGCAGCTTGGCAGAGTCCTACGAGCAGTACTTC. This translates into CASSLAESYEQYF.

The chain links TRBV12-5 to TRBJ1-2; 9 bases line up with TRBD1. CDR3 length equals 12 residues. With 5 bases clipped from V and 8 bases from J, the junction kept 3 bases outside the gene matches. From germline, CDR1 is LGHNT and CDR2 FRNRAP. This CDR3 reads CASGAGQGGYTF. In DNA form, the CDR3 reads TGTGCTAGTGGTGCGGGACAGGGAGGCTACACCTTC.

There are a few counts of this clone. The chain links TRBV7-3 to TRBJ2-1, with 9 positions matching TRBD2. Germline-derived CDR1 and CDR2 are SGHTA and FQGTGA. J lost 6 bases, V lost 5 bases, and 8 bases had no gene match. The CDR3 loop spans 15 amino acids. DNA of the CDR3: TGTGCCAGCAGCCCCGGACTAGCGAAATTCAATGAGCAGTTCTTC. Encoded protein: CASSPGLAKFNEQFF.

The V call is TRBV7-3, the J call TRBJ1-2, with a possible D match to TRBD1 (6 bases). The CDR3 extends over 15 amino acids. V shed 1 base and J shed 2 bases, with 11 bases lying between them. Germline lookup yields CDR1 SGHTA and CDR2 FQGTGA. The CDR3 DNA follows: TGTGCCAGCAGCTTAAAAGCAGGGGAAAACTATGGCTACACCTTC. Its protein product is CASSLKAGENYGYTF.

This chain links TRBV30 with TRBJ1-5, with D uncertain. From germline, CDR1 is GTSNPN and CDR2 SVGIG (reference sequence). The CDR3 length is 14 residues. Trimming pared 2 bases from V and 3 bases from J, leaving 11 bases between. The CDR3: CAWSPDGYNQPQHF. The DNA of the CDR3 is TGTGCCTGGAGTCCGGACGGTTACAATCAGCCCCAGCATTTT.

V is TRBV29-1 and J is TRBJ1-1; D might be TRBD1 (6 bases). V was clipped by 7 bases and J by 4 bases, with 16 bases between them. Germline CDR1 reads SQVTM; CDR2 reads ANQGSEA. The CDR3 is made up of 13 amino acids. The CDR3 coding sequence is TGCAGCGGCCGACATGGGGGCGGCACTGAAGCTTTCTTT. This encodes CSGRHGGGTEAFF.

This chain uses TRBV23-1 with TRBJ1-2; no definite D call. TRBV23-1 is labeled an ORF, and its function is uncertain. This CDR3 contains 14 residues. With 5 bases removed from V and 3 bases from J, the gap between germline ends came to 13 bases. CDR3 DNA: TGCGCCAGCAGTAACTCCCGGGCGGACTATGGCTACACCTTC. Its translation is CASSNSRADYGYTF.

The table lists this clone with a count of one. One junction end disagrees with the germline gene, perhaps due to a read error. V is TRBV15 and J is TRBJ1-5, with D perhaps matching TRBD1 (6 bases). Germline CDR1 LNHNV, CDR2 YYDKDF (reference sequence). The CDR3 contains 15 residues. This chain's CDR3 is CATSRERQGNQPQHF. In DNA, the CDR3 is TGTGCCACCAGCCGAGAGAGGCAGGGGAATCAGCCCCAGCATTTT.